The rows below give T cell receptor beta chains drawn from one sample of a study of blood T cell repertoires in COVID-19. Clones were read by immunoSEQ multiplex PCR, and TCRdb kept only the in-frame ones, dropping some. The sample consists of some 260,000 clones, around 89% of them appearing once. Sequencing input: peripheral blood. The receptors originated from a woman aged 35 to 49 who had recovered from COVID-19. Each CDR3 is given with its conserved first and last residue. Size tells how often a clone was seen (once, few, many) or the class of an expanded clone, and some rows leave it out.

J gene: TRBJ1-1
clone size: -
V gene: TRBV6-5
CDR3 protein: CASRPIYNTEAFF

J gene: TRBJ2-1
clone size: -
V gene: TRBV19
CDR3 protein: CASSIGGGKRSKRDNEQFF

J gene: TRBJ1-1
clone size: -
V gene: TRBV15
CDR3 protein: CATSRDGQHLLEAFF

J gene: TRBJ1-5
clone size: -
V gene: TRBV6-2/TRBV6-3
CDR3 protein: CASSLQGMGNQPQHF

J gene: TRBJ1-4
clone size: -
V gene: TRBV2
CDR3 protein: CASSEGAFFNEKLFF

J gene: TRBJ1-3
clone size: -
V gene: TRBV29-1
CDR3 protein: CSVGWAGGNTIYF

J gene: TRBJ2-5
clone size: -
V gene: TRBV7-3
CDR3 protein: CASSPGTTHQETQYF

J gene: TRBJ2-5
clone size: -
V gene: TRBV9
CDR3 protein: CASSVGGYQETQYF

J gene: TRBJ1-1
clone size: -
V gene: TRBV30
CDR3 protein: CAWADRPTEAFF

J gene: TRBJ1-2
clone size: few
V gene: TRBV19
CDR3 protein: CASSMGRADGYTF

J gene: TRBJ2-1
clone size: -
V gene: TRBV4-2
CDR3 protein: CASSQAGAGGPDPYNEQFF

J gene: TRBJ1-2
clone size: -
V gene: TRBV30
CDR3 protein: CAWSATPLYGYTF

J gene: TRBJ2-1
clone size: -
V gene: TRBV30
CDR3 protein: CAWSVGLAVNEQFF

J gene: TRBJ2-2
clone size: -
V gene: TRBV7-2
CDR3 protein: CASSLDGDRGRGELFF

J gene: TRBJ1-6
clone size: -
V gene: TRBV6-5
CDR3 protein: CASSYSATGVDSPLHF

J gene: TRBJ1-5
clone size: -
V gene: TRBV10-3
CDR3 protein: CAISESTGGGQPQHF

J gene: TRBJ2-3
clone size: -
V gene: TRBV9
CDR3 protein: CASSPGLTGDTQYF

J gene: TRBJ2-6
clone size: -
V gene: TRBV7-2
CDR3 protein: CASSLVVAGVSGANVLTF

J gene: TRBJ2-5
clone size: -
V gene: TRBV7-3
CDR3 protein: CASSPRASPGETQYF

J gene: TRBJ2-5
clone size: -
V gene: TRBV9
CDR3 protein: CASSRLAGAPGETQYF

J gene: TRBJ2-3
clone size: -
V gene: TRBV29-1
CDR3 protein: CSVEGGPWAPYHTQYF

J gene: TRBJ2-1
clone size: -
V gene: TRBV6-6
CDR3 protein: CASSYGVVLLAGVSVF

J gene: TRBJ1-1
clone size: few
V gene: TRBV6-5
CDR3 protein: CASRRDRGTEAFF

J gene: TRBJ2-2
clone size: -
V gene: TRBV7-2
CDR3 protein: CATQGAGANTGELFF

J gene: TRBJ2-1
clone size: -
V gene: TRBV29-1
CDR3 protein: CSLGVPNEQFF

J gene: TRBJ1-4
clone size: -
V gene: TRBV11-2
CDR3 protein: CASSLGPGTGPRGLFF

J gene: TRBJ1-1
clone size: -
V gene: TRBV12-5
CDR3 protein: CASGPGGAVNTEAFF

J gene: TRBJ2-2
clone size: -
V gene: TRBV6-5
CDR3 protein: CASSPLPGELFF

J gene: TRBJ2-7
clone size: once
V gene: TRBV27
CDR3 protein: CASGPGEAEQYF

J gene: TRBJ1-1
clone size: -
V gene: TRBV18
CDR3 protein: CASSPRWGRDTEAFF

J gene: TRBJ1-4
clone size: -
V gene: TRBV18
CDR3 protein: CASSPTGLGNEKLFF

J gene: TRBJ1-4
clone size: -
V gene: TRBV7-2
CDR3 protein: CASSPQGASNEKLFF

J gene: TRBJ1-2
clone size: -
V gene: TRBV4-1
CDR3 protein: CASSTGGGSGYTF

J gene: TRBJ2-1
clone size: once
V gene: TRBV6-2/TRBV6-3
CDR3 protein: CASSYSAGGFNNEQFF

J gene: TRBJ2-7
clone size: -
V gene: TRBV10-3
CDR3 protein: CAISDPTSGVYEQYF

J gene: TRBJ1-1
clone size: -
V gene: TRBV5-5
CDR3 protein: CASSRQAPTEAFF

J gene: TRBJ1-3
clone size: -
V gene: TRBV19
CDR3 protein: CASTLGDRLLSGNTIYF

J gene: TRBJ1-2
clone size: -
V gene: TRBV15
CDR3 protein: CATSRIRDSYGYTF

J gene: TRBJ1-3
clone size: once
V gene: TRBV5-1
CDR3 protein: CASSPTRDGGSGNTIYF

J gene: TRBJ1-1
clone size: -
V gene: TRBV3-1/TRBV3-2
CDR3 protein: CASSPDRTQNTEAFF

J gene: TRBJ1-1
clone size: -
V gene: TRBV7-3
CDR3 protein: CASPPGTEAFF

J gene: TRBJ2-1
clone size: -
V gene: TRBV5-1
CDR3 protein: CASRGLAGNNEQFF

J gene: TRBJ2-7
clone size: -
V gene: TRBV3-1/TRBV3-2
CDR3 protein: CASSRAVGGGAYEQYF

J gene: TRBJ2-5
clone size: -
V gene: TRBV5-5
CDR3 protein: CASSPAPTTGGLETQYF

J gene: TRBJ2-7
clone size: -
V gene: TRBV5-6
CDR3 protein: CASSPGRGNEQYF

J gene: TRBJ1-5
clone size: -
V gene: TRBV2
CDR3 protein: CASRDRANQPQHF

J gene: TRBJ1-2
clone size: -
V gene: TRBV7-9
CDR3 protein: CASSSESAMYGYTF

J gene: TRBJ2-2
clone size: -
V gene: TRBV2
CDR3 protein: CASSERTSNTGELFF

J gene: TRBJ2-3
clone size: -
V gene: TRBV7-8
CDR3 protein: CASSFSGGRTQYF